This entry features one TCR beta chain sequence. Libraries were prepared by immunoSEQ multiplex PCR; TCRdb keeps only in-frame clonotypes and omits some of them. The repertoire consists of 2,000 or so clones, with about 51% occurring once and the leading ten covering 13%. Germline values: CDR1 LNHDA, CDR2 SQIVND (reference sequence). Trimming stripped 5 bases from V and 6 bases from J, with 17 bases between. This CDR3 has 14 residues. This sample stems from a study of tumor-infiltrating lymphocytes in localized non-small cell lung cancer. The J gene is TRBJ2-7, the V gene TRBV19; D may be TRBD2 (6 bases). The source of this sequence is a human donor with non-small cell lung cancer. Some clones in this sample may be carry-over from other donors' samples. The sequencing sample was made of uninvolved lung tissue not adjacent to the tumor. The CDR3 nucleotides are TGTGCCAGTAGTCCCGGGACTGGGATTGGCGAGCAGTACTTC. It codes for CASSPGTGIGEQYF.